The entry below gives a single T cell receptor beta chain sequence along with its context. This clonotype was observed a few times. Its specific antigen is unknown. No much larger clonotype is one base removed from it; base qualities were not supplied. Compared with germline, V lacks 0 bases and J lacks 6 bases; bases without a gene match: 7. From cysteine to phenylalanine, the CDR3 is 15 amino acids long. Only the CDR3 part of the read is kept: 45 bases, read in frame from the first base. In the germline V gene, CDR1 corresponds to SGHDN and CDR2 to FVKESK. The time point label for this specimen denotes: patch test 2, 6 weeks after DPC sensitization. The sample's treatment or condition label, decoded: therapeutic diphenylcyclopropenone sensitization with weekly scalp DPC. At every patch-test visit, the blood draw took place before the patch test was put on. Eligible patients were aged 18 to 70, diagnosed with alopecia, deemed suitable for DPC therapy, and excluded if pregnant. Total RNA was extracted from unfractionated whole blood that had been collected in Tempus Blood RNA tubes.

This specimen belongs to a study of human T cells and chemical hapten exposure (TCRdb year 2021). About the investigation overall: For sensitization, 2% DPC in acetone was applied to a roughly 2 cm by roughly 2 cm area of upper inner arm skin. Throughout the study period of 20 to 30 weeks, patients also received therapeutic DPC doses to the scalp every week. Patch tests used Finn chambers with 0.01% DPC on the upper back, scored after 6 days by International Contact Dermatitis Research Group standards. Most of the patients in the cohort were female, and the cohort covered alopecia areata with under or over 50% scalp involvement, alopecia totalis and alopecia universalis. The libraries were sequenced as a pool, and the TCR yield per sample differed mostly because of small variations in library volumes within the pool. The study tracked peripheral blood TCR repertoire changes in vivo during primary and secondary sensitization to the hapten diphenylcyclopropenone (DPC) in alopecia patients. Patient blood was sampled pre-sensitization (week 0) and at 2, 6 and about 24 weeks after DPC sensitization. For TCR sequencing, blood came from 25 to 30 alopecia patients at anywhere from one to four time points (pre-sensitization, 2, 6 and 24 weeks).

Broader findings and caveats from the paper: A positive correlation was found between the number of PT1 expanded TCRs and patch test score, with significance reached at thresholds 8, 16 and 32 but not 4. No change with DPC sensitization was found in the number of TCRs above 1 in 1000 frequency, and no evidence of global repertoire structure alterations was found. Compared with pre-sensitization or healthy control sets, expanded TCRs formed significantly more large CDR3 similarity clusters, which is consistent with antigen-driven responses. Repeated subsampling changed both the strength of the expansion versus patch-test correlation and the threshold at which that correlation became significant. All patients had alopecia, a presumed autoimmune disease, so their immune response might differ from that of healthy individuals.

The library was prepared using RACE. The sequencer was a NextSeq 500. Library preparation attached unique molecular identifiers to individual cDNA molecules for quantitative, reproducible TCR counting. From each blood RNA sample, both TCR alpha and TCR beta chains were sequenced. On the study's bioinformatics: A median of about 89,000 TCRs per sample was observed, with a range of about 23,224 to 700,000. V, J and CDR3 annotation of the TCR reads was carried out using the Decombinator software suite. For PS versus PT1 abundance plots, all samples were subsampled to the same number of TCRs (28,000). Expanded TCRs were defined as absent before sensitization and observed at least eight times at the 2-week time point. Clones were called with MiXCR by TCRdb after fastp trimmed the public reads at Q25, and only in-frame beta chains were retained. Each entry merges the rows of one CDR3 protein and shows their most common DNA and genes. The V and J calls were not made by the authors but by TCRdb's processing. The sample table holds more than 90,000 distinct CDR3 sequences, of which about an eighth were seen once. 2.5% to 4% of the sample is held by the ten biggest clonotypes.

The clonotype was recovered from a woman between 40 and 55 years old with alopecia areata. Some clones in this sample may be carry-over from other donors' samples. The chain joins TRBV14 to TRBJ2-7; 8 bases in the middle match TRBD1. Here the sequenced sample was whole blood, taken in connection with sensitization to the hapten diphenylcyclopropenone (DPC). The CDR3 corresponds to CASSQDPGGVAEQYF. The sequenced DNA: TGTGCCAGCAGCCAAGATCCAGGGGGCGTCGCCGAGCAGTACTTC. The full variable domain, with segments outside the CDR3 supplied by the reference TRBV14 and TRBJ2-7 proteins, appears as EAGVTQFPSHSVIEKGQTVTLRCDPISGHDNLYWYRRVMGKEIKFLLHFVKESKQDESGMPNNRFLAERTGGTYSTLKVQPAELEDSGVYFCASSQDPGGVAEQYFGPGTRLTVT.